This TCR beta chain was sequenced in a study of Graves' ophthalmopathy and Graves' hyperthyroidism. Findings and caveats of the study: Ophthalmopathy progression cases were predicted by the model with 70% to 71% sensitivity and almost 75% specificity.

The authors amplified TCR beta CDR3 regions from RNA transcripts. HTBI-primed first-round RT-PCR preceded second-round multiplex PCR. Each CDR3 protein is one row after TCRdb ran MiXCR on the multiplex PCR reads. This table holds 400,000 or so distinct CDR3 sequences, 17% found once. In regard to this clonotype: Its specificity is not known.

Trimming stripped 5 bases from V and 0 bases from J, with 7 bases between. CDR3 length equals 12 residues. The germline gives CDR1 SQVTM, CDR2 ANQGSEA. The origin of this receptor is an adult woman with stable Graves' hyperthyroidism. Sequencing was performed on peripheral blood. The chain carries TRBV29-1 and TRBJ1-1; weak D call: TRBD1 (5 bases). The CDR3: CSVRRVNTEAFF. CDR3 coding DNA: TGCAGCGTTCGCAGGGTGAACACTGAAGCTTTCTTT.